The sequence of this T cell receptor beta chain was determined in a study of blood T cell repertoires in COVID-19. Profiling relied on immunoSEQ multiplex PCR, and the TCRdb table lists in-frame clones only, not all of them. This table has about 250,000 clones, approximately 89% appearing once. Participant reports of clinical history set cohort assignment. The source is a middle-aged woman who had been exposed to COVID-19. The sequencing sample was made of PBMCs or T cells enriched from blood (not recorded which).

The CDR3 spells CASRMDRGNTDTQYF. For the CDR3, the DNA is TGTGCCAGTAGGATGGACAGGGGCAACACAGATACGCAGTATTTT. The chain combines TRBV19 with TRBJ2-3, with 9 bases matching TRBD1. V lost 6 bases, J lost 2 bases, and 6 bases stayed unmatched. The CDR3 is 15 amino acids. Germline V gene sequence: CDR1 LNHDA, CDR2 SQIVND (reference sequence). Full variable domain (outside the CDR3, taken from reference TRBV19 and TRBJ2-3): DGGITQSPKYLFRKEGQNVTLSCEQNLNHDAMYWYRQDPGQGLRLIYYSQIVNDFQKGDIAEGYSVSREKKESFPLTVTSAQKNPTAFYLCASRMDRGNTDTQYFGPGTRLTVL.